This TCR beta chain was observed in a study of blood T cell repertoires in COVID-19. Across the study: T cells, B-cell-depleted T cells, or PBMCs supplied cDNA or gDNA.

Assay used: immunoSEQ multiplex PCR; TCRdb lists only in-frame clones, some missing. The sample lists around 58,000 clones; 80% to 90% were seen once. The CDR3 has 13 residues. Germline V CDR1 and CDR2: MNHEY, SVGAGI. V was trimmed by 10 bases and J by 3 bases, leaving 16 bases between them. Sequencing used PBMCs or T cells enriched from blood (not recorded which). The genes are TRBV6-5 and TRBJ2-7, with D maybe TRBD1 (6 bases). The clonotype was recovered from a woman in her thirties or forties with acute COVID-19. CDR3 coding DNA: TGTGCCATCCAGGACAGACTATTCTACGAGCAGTACTTC. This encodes CAIQDRLFYEQYF.